The rows below give T cell receptor beta chains drawn from one sample of a study of CD8+CD57+ T cells in acquired aplastic anemia. Each CDR3 protein gets one entry after TCRdb re-called the reads with MiXCR. This sample has under 150,000 distinct CDR3 sequences, with over 30% found just once. Sequencing was carried out using sorted CD4+, CD8+, or CD8+CD57+ T cells (not recorded which) from PBMCs. These receptors came from a human donor with aplastic anemia. The CDR3 runs from the conserved cysteine through the conserved F or W. D genes are given only for firm matches. Clone size is not always given. Where it is, it says once, few, many or a class for expanded clones.

>TRBV6-1|TRBD1|TRBJ2-3|many
CASRPQKGARTDTQYF
TGTGCCAGCAGGCCGCAGAAGGGGGCACGGACAGATACGCAGTATTTT
>TRBV7-3|.|TRBJ2-5|many
CASSLNSRGSQETQYF
TGTGCCAGCAGCTTAAATTCCAGGGGATCCCAAGAGACCCAGTACTTC
>TRBV19|.|TRBJ1-1|few
CAGSIGPGLNTEAFF
TGTGCCGGTAGTATAGGTCCGGGACTGAACACTGAAGCCTTCTTT
>TRBV7-9|.|TRBJ1-5|.
CASSFGRTQPQHF
TGTGCCAGCAGCTTTGGACGGACTCAGCCCCAGCATTTT
>TRBV14|TRBD1|TRBJ2-2|.
CASRWQGANGELFF
TGTGCCAGCAGGTGGCAGGGGGCGAACGGGGAGCTGTTTTTT
>TRBV9|.|TRBJ1-1|.
CASSVVGGAEAFF
TGTGCCAGCAGCGTAGTAGGTGGGGCCGAAGCTTTCTTT
>TRBV10-3|.|TRBJ1-6|.
CAIRTDGGNSPLHF
TGTGCCATTAGGACGGACGGTGGGAATTCACCCCTCCACTTT
>TRBV3-1|.|TRBJ1-6|many
CASSPTLGGRSPLHF
TGTGCCAGCAGTCCGACGTTGGGGGGGCGTTCACCCCTCCACTTT
>TRBV6-6|TRBD1|TRBJ1-4|many
CASSGGTGANEKLFF
TGTGCCAGCAGTGGTGGGACAGGGGCTAATGAAAAACTGTTTTTT
>TRBV11-2|.|TRBJ1-6|many
CASSLRTLDSPLHF
TGTGCCAGCAGCCTTCGGACTCTGGATTCACCCCTCCACTTT
>TRBV7-9|.|TRBJ1-1|.
CASSLGVTEKAFF
TGTGCCAGCAGCTTGGGGGTGACAGAAAAAGCTTTCTTT
>TRBV12-3/TRBV12-4|.|TRBJ1-1|few
CASSLNVGGLGNTEAFF
TGTGCCAGCAGTTTAAATGTTGGGGGGCTCGGGAACACTGAAGCTTTCTTT
>TRBV29-1|.|TRBJ1-2|.
CSVARGGANYGYTF
TGCAGCGTTGCCCGAGGGGGGGCTAACTATGGCTACACCTTC
>TRBV6-1|TRBD2|TRBJ2-3|.
CASSRTGLVDTQYF
TGTGCCAGCAGCCGCACCGGACTAGTAGATACGCAGTATTTT
>TRBV6-1|TRBD1|TRBJ1-1|.
CASSRPGQGAMGTEAFF
TGTGCCAGCAGTCGCCCGGGGCAGGGGGCGATGGGCACTGAAGCTTTCTTT
>TRBV25-1|.|TRBJ2-3|.
CASSGGISTDTQYF
TGTGCCAGCAGCGGCGGGATTAGCACAGATACGCAGTATTTT
>TRBV6-2/TRBV6-3|TRBD2|TRBJ2-7|.
CASSYYLAGGSYEQYF
TGTGCCAGCAGTTACTACCTAGCGGGGGGGTCCTACGAGCAGTACTTC
>TRBV24-1|.|TRBJ1-5|many
CATSDRAPQPQHF
TGTGCCACCAGTGATCGGGCCCCTCAGCCCCAGCATTTT
>TRBV10-3|TRBD2|TRBJ2-1|.
CAIGTSGGAEDEQFF
TGTGCCATCGGGACTAGCGGGGGGGCTGAGGATGAGCAGTTCTTC
>TRBV7-9|.|TRBJ2-7|.
CASSHELETYEQYF
TGTGCCAGCAGCCATGAGCTGGAGACCTACGAGCAGTACTTC
>TRBV7-9|.|TRBJ2-3|many
CASSSLITDTQYF
TGTGCCAGCAGCTCCTTAATCACAGATACGCAGTATTTT
>TRBV9|.|TRBJ2-1|.
CASSVSGGTYNEQFF
TGTGCCAGCAGCGTATCTGGGGGGACCTACAATGAGCAGTTCTTC
>TRBV6-1|.|TRBJ2-7|many
CASSEAQSLYEQYF
TGTGCCAGCAGTGAAGCTCAGAGCCTCTACGAGCAGTACTTC
>TRBV24-1|.|TRBJ2-5|.
CATSDASRVLETQYF
TGTGCCACCAGTGACGCCTCTAGGGTTCTCGAGACCCAGTACTTC
>TRBV5-1|.|TRBJ2-1|.
CASSSDTSIYNEQFF
TGCGCCAGCAGCTCGGATACTTCGATTTACAATGAGCAGTTCTTC